Here is one T cell receptor (beta chain) with its context. The data are from a study of OX40 agonist ivuxolimab in advanced cancers. Produced via immunoSEQ multiplex PCR; TCRdb's table is partial and in-frame only. The table records roughly 58,000 clones, about nine tenths of them present only once. V was pared by 6 bases and J by 3 bases, with 14 bases between. CDR3 length: 14 amino acids. From germline, CDR1 is ENHRY and CDR2 SYGVKD. Sequencing was performed on CD4+ or CD8+ T cells sorted from blood, taken in a trial of the OX40 agonist ivuxolimab. This clonotype was obtained from an adult with an advanced solid tumor such as melanoma, head and neck, liver or kidney cancer. The V gene is TRBV10-3, the J gene TRBJ1-2; TRBD1 is a possible D gene (5 bases). CDR3: CAIRTGTVDYGYTF. As DNA, the CDR3 is TGTGCCATCAGAACCGGGACCGTGGACTATGGCTACACCTTC.